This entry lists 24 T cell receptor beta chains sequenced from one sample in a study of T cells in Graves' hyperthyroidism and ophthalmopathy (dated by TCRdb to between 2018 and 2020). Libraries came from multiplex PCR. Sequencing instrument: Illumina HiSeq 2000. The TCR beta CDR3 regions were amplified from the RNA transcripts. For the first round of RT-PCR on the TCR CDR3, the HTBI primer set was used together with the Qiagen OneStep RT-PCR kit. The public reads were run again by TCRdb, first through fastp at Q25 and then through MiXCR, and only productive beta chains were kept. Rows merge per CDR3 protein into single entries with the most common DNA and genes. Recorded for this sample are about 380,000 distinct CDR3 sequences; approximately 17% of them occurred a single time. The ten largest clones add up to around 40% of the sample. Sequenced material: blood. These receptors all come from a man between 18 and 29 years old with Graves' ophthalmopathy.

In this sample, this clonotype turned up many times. This CDR3 is CASSGSNNQPQHF. CDR3 nucleotide sequence: TGTGCCAGCAGCGGGTCCAACAATCAGCCCCAGCATTTT. The chain links TRBV12-3 or TRBV12-4 to TRBJ1-5; D call uncertain. V lost 6 bases and J 3 bases, leaving 9 bases between the germline ends. The CDR3 spans 13 residues.

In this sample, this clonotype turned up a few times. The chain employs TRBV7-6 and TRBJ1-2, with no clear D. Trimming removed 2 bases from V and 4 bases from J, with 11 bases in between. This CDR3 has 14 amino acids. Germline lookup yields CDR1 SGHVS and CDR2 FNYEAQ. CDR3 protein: CASSLSQGSYGYTF. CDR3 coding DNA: TGTGCCAGCAGCTTAAGCCAAGGCAGCTATGGCTACACCTTC.

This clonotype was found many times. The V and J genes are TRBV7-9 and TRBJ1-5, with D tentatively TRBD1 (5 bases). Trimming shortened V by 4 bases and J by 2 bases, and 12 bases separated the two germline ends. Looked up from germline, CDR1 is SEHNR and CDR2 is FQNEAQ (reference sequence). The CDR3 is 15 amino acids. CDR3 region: CASSWGPGGNQPQHF. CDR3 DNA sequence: TGTGCCAGCAGCTGGGGACCCGGAGGCAATCAGCCCCAGCATTTT.

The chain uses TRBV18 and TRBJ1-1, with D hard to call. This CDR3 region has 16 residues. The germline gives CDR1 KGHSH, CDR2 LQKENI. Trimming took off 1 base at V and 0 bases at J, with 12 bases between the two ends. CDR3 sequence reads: CASSPLHESMNTEAFF. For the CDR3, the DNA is TGTGCCAGCTCACCACTGCATGAGAGTATGAACACTGAAGCTTTCTTT.

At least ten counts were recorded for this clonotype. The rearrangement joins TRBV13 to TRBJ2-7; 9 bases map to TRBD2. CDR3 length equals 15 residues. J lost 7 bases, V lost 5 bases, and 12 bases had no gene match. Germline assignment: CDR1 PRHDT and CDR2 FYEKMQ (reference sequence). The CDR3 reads CASSPVGAGGLEQYF. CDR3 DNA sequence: TGTGCCAGCAGCCCCGTGGGAGCGGGGGGCTTAGAGCAGTACTTC.

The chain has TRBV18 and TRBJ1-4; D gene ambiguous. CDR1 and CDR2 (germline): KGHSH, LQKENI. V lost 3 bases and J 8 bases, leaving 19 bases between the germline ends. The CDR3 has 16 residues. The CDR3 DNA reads TGTGCCAGCTCACCCCATCCCGTCCGAGTTGGGGAAAAACTGTTTTTT. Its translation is CASSPHPVRVGEKLFF.

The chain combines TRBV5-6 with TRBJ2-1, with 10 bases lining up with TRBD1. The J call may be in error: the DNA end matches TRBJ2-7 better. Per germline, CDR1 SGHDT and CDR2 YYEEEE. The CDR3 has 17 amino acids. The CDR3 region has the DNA TGTGCCAGCAGCCAAAACGACAGGGGGCTCTCCTACAATGAGCAGTACTTC. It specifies CASSQNDRGLSYNEQYF.

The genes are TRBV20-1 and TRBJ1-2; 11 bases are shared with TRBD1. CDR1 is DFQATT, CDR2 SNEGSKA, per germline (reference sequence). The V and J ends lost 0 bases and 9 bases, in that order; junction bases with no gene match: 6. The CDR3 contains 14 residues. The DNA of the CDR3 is TGCAGTGCTAGAGATAAGGGACAGGGGGGACGCTACACCTTC. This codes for CSARDKGQGGRYTF.

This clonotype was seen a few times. The CDR3 DNA reads as TGCAGTGCTAGAGATACAAGCGGGGGTTTGGAGCAGTACTTC. This encodes CSARDTSGGLEQYF. The J gene is TRBJ2-7, the V gene TRBV20-1, with 8 bases fitting TRBD2. J lost 7 bases, V lost 0 bases, and 8 bases had no gene match. The CDR3 extends over 14 amino acids. Germline V gives CDR1 DFQATT, CDR2 SNEGSKA (reference sequence).

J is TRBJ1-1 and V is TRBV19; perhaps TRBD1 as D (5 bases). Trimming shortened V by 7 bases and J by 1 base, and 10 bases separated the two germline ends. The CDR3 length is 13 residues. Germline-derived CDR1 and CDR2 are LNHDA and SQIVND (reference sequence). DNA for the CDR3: TGTGCCAGTAATAAGGGGACGAACACTGAAGCTTTCTTT. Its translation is CASNKGTNTEAFF.

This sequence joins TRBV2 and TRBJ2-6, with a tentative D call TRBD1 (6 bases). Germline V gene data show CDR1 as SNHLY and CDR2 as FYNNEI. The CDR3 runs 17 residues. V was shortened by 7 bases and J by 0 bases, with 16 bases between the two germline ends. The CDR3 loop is CASNVRDTISGANVLTF. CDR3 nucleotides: TGTGCCAGCAACGTACGGGACACAATCTCTGGGGCCAACGTCCTGACTTTC.

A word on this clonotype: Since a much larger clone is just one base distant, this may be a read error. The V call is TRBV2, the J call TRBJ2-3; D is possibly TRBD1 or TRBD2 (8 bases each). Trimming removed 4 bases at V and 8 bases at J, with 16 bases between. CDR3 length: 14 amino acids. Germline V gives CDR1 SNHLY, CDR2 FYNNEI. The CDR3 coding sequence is TGTGCCAGCAGTGCGGACAGGGCGGGAGGTACGCAGTATTTT. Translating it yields CASSADRAGGTQYF. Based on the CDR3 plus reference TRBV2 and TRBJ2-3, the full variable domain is EPEVTQTPSHQVTQMGQEVILRCVPISNHLYFYWYRQILGQKVEFLVSFYNNEISEKSEIFDDQFSVERPDGSNFTLKIRSTKLEDSAMYFCASSADRAGGTQYFGPGTRLTVL.

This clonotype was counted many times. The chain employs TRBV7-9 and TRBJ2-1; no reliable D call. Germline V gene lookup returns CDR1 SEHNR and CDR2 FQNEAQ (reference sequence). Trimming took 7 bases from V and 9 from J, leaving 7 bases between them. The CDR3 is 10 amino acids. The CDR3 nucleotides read TGTGCCAGCACCTCCCTTGAGCAGTTCTTC. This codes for CASTSLEQFF.

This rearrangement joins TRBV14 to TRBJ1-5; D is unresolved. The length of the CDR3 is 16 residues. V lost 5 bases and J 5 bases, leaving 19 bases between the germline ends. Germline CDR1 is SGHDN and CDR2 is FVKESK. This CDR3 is CASSWVGINLDQPQHF. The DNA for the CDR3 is TGTGCCAGCAGCTGGGTAGGGATTAATCTGGATCAGCCCCAGCATTTT.

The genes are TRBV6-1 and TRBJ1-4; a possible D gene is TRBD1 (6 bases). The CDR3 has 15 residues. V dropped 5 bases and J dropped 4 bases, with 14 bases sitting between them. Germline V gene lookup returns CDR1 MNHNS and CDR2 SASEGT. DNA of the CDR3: TGTGCCAGCAGTCTGGGGGGGGCCCTTAATGAAAAACTGTTTTTT. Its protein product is CASSLGGALNEKLFF.

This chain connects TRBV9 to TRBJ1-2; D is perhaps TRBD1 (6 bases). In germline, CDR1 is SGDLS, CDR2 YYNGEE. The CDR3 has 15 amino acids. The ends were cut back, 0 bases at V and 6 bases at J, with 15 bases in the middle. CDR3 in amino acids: CASSVEAGDTHGYTF. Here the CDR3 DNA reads TGTGCCAGCAGCGTAGAGGCAGGGGACACCCATGGCTACACCTTC.

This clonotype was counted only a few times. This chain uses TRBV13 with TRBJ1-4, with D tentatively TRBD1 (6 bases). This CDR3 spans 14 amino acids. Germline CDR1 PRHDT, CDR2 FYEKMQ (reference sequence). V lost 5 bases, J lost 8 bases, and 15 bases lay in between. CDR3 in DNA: TGTGCCAGCAGCGAGGGGGACCGACGGGAAAAACTGTTTTTT. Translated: CASSEGDRREKLFF.

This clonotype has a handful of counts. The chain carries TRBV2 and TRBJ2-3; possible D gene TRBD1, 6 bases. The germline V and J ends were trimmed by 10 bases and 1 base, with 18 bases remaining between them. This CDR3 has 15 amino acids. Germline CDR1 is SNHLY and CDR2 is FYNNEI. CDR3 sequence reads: CANLRDKLGTDTQYF. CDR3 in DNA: TGTGCCAACCTCCGGGACAAGCTAGGCACAGATACGCAGTATTTT.

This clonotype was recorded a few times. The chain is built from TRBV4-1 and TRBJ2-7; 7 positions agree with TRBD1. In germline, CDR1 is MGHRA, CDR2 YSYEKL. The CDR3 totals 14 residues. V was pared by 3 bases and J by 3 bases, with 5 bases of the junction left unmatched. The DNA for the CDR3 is TGCGCCAGCAGCCAGAACAGGGGCCGCTACGAGCAGTACTTC. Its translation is CASSQNRGRYEQYF.

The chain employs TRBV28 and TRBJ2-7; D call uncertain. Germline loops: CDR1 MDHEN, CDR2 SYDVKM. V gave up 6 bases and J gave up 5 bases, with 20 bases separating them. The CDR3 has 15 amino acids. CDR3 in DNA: TGTGCCAGCAGCTCACGGTTGAGCGTGCTTGACGAGCAGTACTTC. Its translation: CASSSRLSVLDEQYF.

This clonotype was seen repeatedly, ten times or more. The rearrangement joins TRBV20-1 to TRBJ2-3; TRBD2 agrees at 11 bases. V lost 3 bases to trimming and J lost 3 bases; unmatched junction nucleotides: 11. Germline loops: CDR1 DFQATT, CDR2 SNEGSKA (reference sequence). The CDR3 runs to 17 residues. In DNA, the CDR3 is TGCAGTGCTAGGTTCCTAGCGGGGGGTTTCGGTACAGATACGCAGTATTTT. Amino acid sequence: CSARFLAGGFGTDTQYF.

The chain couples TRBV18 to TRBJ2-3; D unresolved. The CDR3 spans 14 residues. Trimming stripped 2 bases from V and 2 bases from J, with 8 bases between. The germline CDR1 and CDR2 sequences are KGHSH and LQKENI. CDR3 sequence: CASSPEFTTDTQYF. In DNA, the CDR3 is TGTGCCAGCTCACCAGAATTCACCACAGATACGCAGTATTTT.

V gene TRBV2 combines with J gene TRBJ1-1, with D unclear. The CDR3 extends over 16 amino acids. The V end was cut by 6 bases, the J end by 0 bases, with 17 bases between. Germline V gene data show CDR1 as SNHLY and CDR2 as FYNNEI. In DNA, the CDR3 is TGTGCCAGCAGCTTGAGGTGGACCGACATGAACACTGAAGCTTTCTTT. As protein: CASSLRWTDMNTEAFF.

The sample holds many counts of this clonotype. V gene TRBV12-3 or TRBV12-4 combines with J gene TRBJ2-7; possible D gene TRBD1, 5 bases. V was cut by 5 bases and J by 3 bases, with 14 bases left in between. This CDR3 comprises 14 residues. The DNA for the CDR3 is TGTGCCAGCAGTCCTATGGGGCGGAGCTACGAGCAGTACTTC. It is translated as CASSPMGRSYEQYF.